This is a list of T cell receptor beta chains from one sample in a study of shared clonotypes between healthy human individuals. Measured with immunoSEQ multiplex PCR; TCRdb has only the in-frame clones, and not every one. This sample carries approximately 2.5 million clones, just over 90% of them seen once, and the ten largest clones take around 0.15%. Sequenced sample: naive CD4+ T cells sorted from blood. The receptor source for this set is a young man in good health. CDR3s leave out the opening cysteine and the closing phenylalanine or tryptophan. The listing skips clone size in some rows; elsewhere it reads once, few, many or a size class.

clone_size	v_call	cdr3_aa
-	TRBV6-1	ASSLRQGLKNTIY
-	TRBV7-2	ASSLDGLAYNEQF
-	TRBV18	ASSPGQGIGETQY
-	TRBV19	ASSSVWDSANYGYT
-	TRBV20-1	SATPLGEQY
-	TRBV5-1	ASSQGYDFGNTIY
-	TRBV28	ASSFGDRAYEQY
once	TRBV5-1	ASSFKSNTGELF
-	TRBV2	ASGGSSYEQY
-	TRBV9	ASSRAGVGSNEKLF
-	TRBV2	ATKLAGEPYEQY
-	TRBV7-9	ASSLLGVRYNEQF
-	TRBV18	ASSFSGGSYNEQF
-	TRBV15	ATGRGGVTYEQY
-	TRBV28	ASSFRYEQY
-	TRBV19	ASRAGVLTDTQY
-	TRBV10-3	AISGTPTGTGANVLT
-	TRBV19	ASSPPSGRVNNEQF
-	TRBV2	ASSEERTSGNTIY
few	TRBV7-8	ASSLGTNTGELF
once	TRBV2	ASSSQGEGYGYT
-	TRBV19	ATIGGGTSNQPQH
-	TRBV5-5	ASSLLTGPNYGYT
-	TRBV6-1	ASRHGTTNQPQH
-	TRBV6-5	ASSYVGTDTQY
few	TRBV7-9	ASSSTGDNSPLH
-	TRBV9	ASSGKGLAGDTGELF
once	TRBV18	ASSPGTQNNEQF
-	TRBV5-1	ASSLGGMNTGELF
-	TRBV6-5	ASRPGQPNQPQH
-	TRBV5-1	ASSGRTGGADYGYT
-	TRBV29-1	SVSRGNGYNEQF
-	TRBV5-8	ASRELAPLNEQF
-	TRBV9	ASTQSPGAGTEAF
-	TRBV5-6	ASSGGRGGTDTQY
-	TRBV4-1	ASSRLALSEQY
-	TRBV7-9	ASSSGSSGGTDTQY
-	TRBV6-1	ASSRDTQYEQY
-	TRBV4-1	ASSLNSGGAFHEQF
once	TRBV9	ASSANRGLDTEAF
-	TRBV7-9	ASSLGQGFVGKLF
-	TRBV7-2	ASSPRGDTQY
-	TRBV21-1	ASASMGSFNTEAF
-	TRBV6-6	ASSYSGSSGNTIY
-	TRBV6-1	ASSETRGMGDSPLH
-	TRBV5-1	ASSLGGSTDTQY
once	TRBV11-2	ASSQAGGTEAF
-	TRBV7-2	ASSPRGPSGQETQY
-	TRBV5-4	ASSTAGTGSYEQY
-	TRBV2	ASSVRASTDTQY
-	TRBV5-1	ASSLTEGGFEQY
few	TRBV4-2	ASSLQGGDTEAF
-	TRBV29-1	SVGSVEAF
-	TRBV6-1	ASSEVGGSTYEQY
-	TRBV7-2	ASTQPGGTDTQY